This passage covers 7 T cell receptor beta chains from one sample sequenced in a study of regulatory T cells in long-lasting Graves disease. iRepertoire HTBI primers and Arm-PCR of CDR3 regions built TCR beta libraries. TCRdb called the multiplex PCR reads again in MiXCR, with one record for every CDR3 protein. The sample lists 350,000 to 400,000 distinct CDR3 sequences, around 15% occurring once. Regarding time point: newly diagnosed GD, antithyroid drugs for less than 3 months. The TCR library was made from RNA that had been extracted from PBMCs in TRIzol. The sample was also reused in another study, on T cells in Graves' hyperthyroidism and ophthalmopathy.

This sample comprised peripheral blood mononuclear cells (PBMCs), obtained at new diagnosis, from a patient treated with antithyroid drugs. These receptors were obtained from a woman aged 18-35 years with Graves disease.

At least ten counts were recorded for this clonotype. V gene TRBV20-1 combines with J gene TRBJ2-3; a possible D gene is TRBD1 (6 bases). V lost 0 bases, J lost 6 bases, and 13 bases lay in between. This CDR3 spans 14 amino acids. The germline gives CDR1 DFQATT, CDR2 SNEGSKA (reference sequence). Here the CDR3 DNA reads TGCAGTGCTAGAGACCTACAGGGTTTGGATACGCAGTATTTT. Its protein is CSARDLQGLDTQYF.

There are many counts of this clonotype. The V gene is TRBV3-1, the J gene TRBJ2-5; the D gene is possibly TRBD1 (5 bases). This CDR3 has 15 amino acids. Germline CDR1 and CDR2: LGHDT and YNNKEL (reference sequence). Trimming cost V 0 bases and J 6 bases, with 14 bases left between them. The CDR3 region is CASSQERQGPKTQYF. DNA for the CDR3: TGTGCCAGCAGCCAAGAAAGGCAGGGCCCAAAGACCCAGTACTTC.

At least ten counts were recorded for this clonotype. This CDR3 reads CASSPELRQGAGAFF. CDR3 bases: TGCGCCAGCAGCCCGGAACTCAGACAGGGCGCCGGAGCTTTCTTT. The J gene is TRBJ1-1, the V gene TRBV4-1; TRBD1 agrees at 7 bases. The V segment lost 4 bases and the J segment 10 bases; nucleotides outside the gene matches: 15. The CDR3 is made up of 15 amino acids. From germline, CDR1 is MGHRA and CDR2 YSYEKL.

This clonotype was counted at least ten times. V gene TRBV6-1 combines with J gene TRBJ1-3; TRBD1 might be the D (6 bases). Trimming cost V 8 bases and J 4 bases, with 18 bases left between them. Per germline, CDR1 MNHNS and CDR2 SASEGT. The CDR3 loop spans 15 amino acids. In DNA form, the CDR3 reads TGTGCCAGCGGGAAATATCAGGGGCGAGGAAACACCATATATTTT. This encodes CASGKYQGRGNTIYF.

This clonotype appeared many times. The V and J genes are TRBV5-1 and TRBJ2-7, with D perhaps TRBD2 (6 bases). The CDR3 runs 15 residues. Germline V lookup: CDR1 SGHRS, CDR2 YFSETQ. Trimming pared 7 bases from V and 3 bases from J, leaving 20 bases between. CDR3 nucleotides: TGCGCCAGCCGCAGAACGGGAGTCGGTCTCTACGAGCAGTACTTC. As protein: CASRRTGVGLYEQYF.

This clonotype was counted at least ten times. V gene TRBV5-8 combines with J gene TRBJ2-5, with 7 bases identical to TRBD1. CDR3 length: 14 residues. Germline CDR1 is SGHTS and CDR2 is YDEGEE. The V and J ends lost 4 bases and 7 bases, in that order; junction bases with no gene match: 10. The CDR3 region has the DNA TGTGCCAGCAGCGCCAGCAGGGGGAAGGGGACCCAGTACTTC. This encodes CASSASRGKGTQYF.

The rearrangement uses TRBV6-1 and TRBJ2-2; 11 bases line up with TRBD2. The CDR3 runs 18 residues. From germline, CDR1 is MNHNS and CDR2 SASEGT. J was trimmed by 0 bases and V by 0 bases; bases with no gene match: 3. CDR3 coding DNA: TGTGCCAGCAGTGAAGCGGTAGCGGGGGGGCCGAACACCGGGGAGCTGTTTTTT. Its translation is CASSEAVAGGPNTGELFF.